Shown below are 9 T cell receptor beta chains from a single sample sequenced in a study of blood T cell repertoires in COVID-19. Clones were read by immunoSEQ multiplex PCR, and TCRdb kept only the in-frame ones, dropping some. The profile shows about 200,000 clones, approximately 91% of them singletons. The specimen sequenced was peripheral blood. These receptors all come from a woman aged 35 to 49 with acute or convalescent COVID-19.

There are many counts of this clone. The CDR3 sequence is CASSRDISGNTIYF. The CDR3 region has the DNA TGTGCCAGCAGTAGGGACATCTCTGGAAACACCATATATTTT. This chain links TRBV2 with TRBJ1-3, with D possibly TRBD1 on 6 matching bases. The CDR3 consists of 14 residues. The germline gives CDR1 SNHLY, CDR2 FYNNEI. Trimming stripped 5 bases from V and 0 bases from J, with 8 bases between.

This clone is a singleton in its sample. The V and J genes are TRBV2 and TRBJ2-5; TRBD1 matches 8 bases. The V segment lost 4 bases and the J segment 0 bases; nucleotides outside the gene matches: 1. The CDR3 spans 14 residues. CDR1 SNHLY and CDR2 FYNNEI come from the germline V gene. In nucleotides, the CDR3 is TGTGCCAGCAGTGGACAGGGGTACCAAGAGACCCAGTACTTC. Protein: CASSGQGYQETQYF.

The chain combines TRBV11-2 with TRBJ2-7, with TRBD1 matching over 8 bases. Germline CDR1 reads SGHAT; CDR2 reads FQNNGV. V dropped 4 bases and J dropped 3; count of bases not matched to a gene: 2. The CDR3 is 13 amino acids. The CDR3 sequence is CASSSDRGYEQYV. The CDR3 DNA is TGTGCCAGCAGCTCAGACAGGGGCTACGAGCAGTACGTC.

This chain connects TRBV18 to TRBJ1-2; D is uncertain. CDR1 is KGHSH, CDR2 LQKENI, per germline. This CDR3 region has 13 residues. V lost 4 bases and J 4 bases, leaving 10 bases between the germline ends. CDR3 sequence reads: CASSRPPSYGYTF. The CDR3, as DNA: TGTGCCAGCTCACGACCCCCCAGCTATGGCTACACCTTC.

The sample holds one count of this clone. The genes are TRBV9 and TRBJ2-2; the D gene is possibly TRBD2 (6 bases). The CDR3 runs 14 residues. Germline CDR1 SGDLS, CDR2 YYNGEE. V dropped 8 bases and J dropped 7 bases, with 18 bases sitting between them. This chain's CDR3 is CASTTGVQNGELFF. CDR3 DNA sequence: TGTGCCAGTACTACGGGGGTCCAAAACGGGGAGCTGTTTTTT.

The chain has TRBV5-6 and TRBJ2-3, with 14 bases that match TRBD2. The CDR3 runs 17 residues. Germline loops: CDR1 SGHDT, CDR2 YYEEEE. V lost 4 bases to trimming and J lost 1 base; unmatched junction nucleotides: 5. The CDR3 reads CASSPPGLAGGTDTQYF. In DNA, the CDR3 is TGTGCCAGCAGCCCCCCGGGACTAGCGGGGGGCACAGATACGCAGTATTTT.

The V gene is TRBV5-4, the J gene TRBJ2-1; 8 nucleotides align to TRBD1. Trimming cost V 4 bases and J 2 bases; bases outside gene matches: 8. CDR3 size: 16 residues. Germline V gene sequence: CDR1 SGHNT, CDR2 YYREEE (reference sequence). Here the CDR3 reads CASSRTGTLTYNEQFF. The CDR3 DNA follows: TGTGCCAGCAGCCGGACAGGGACGTTAACCTACAATGAGCAGTTCTTC.

V gene TRBV7-2 combines with J gene TRBJ2-3; 13 bases are shared with TRBD2. Germline CDR1 and CDR2: SGHTA and FQGNSA. The CDR3 extends over 15 amino acids. After removal of 3 bases from V and 12 bases from J, the junction contained 9 bases not matched to a gene. The DNA for the CDR3 is TGTGCCAGCAGCTTTCCCGGACTAGCGGGGGCTTCACAGTATTTT. Its translation is CASSFPGLAGASQYF.

As DNA, the CDR3 is TGTGCCAGCAGCTCCTCCCGGGACAGGGACCTCTTTAGCACAGATACGCAGTATTTT. Protein sequence: CASSSSRDRDLFSTDTQYF. The chain employs TRBV6-6 and TRBJ2-3; the match to TRBD1 covers 9 bases. This CDR3 region has 19 residues. Germline trimming cut 6 bases from V and 0 bases from J; bases unmatched to any gene: 16. CDR1 and CDR2 from the germline V gene are MNHNY and SVGAGI (reference sequence).